This T cell receptor (beta chain) stems from a study of blood T cell repertoires in COVID-19. Sequenced by immunoSEQ multiplex PCR; TCRdb stores in-frame clones only, minus some. The table lists 150,000 to 200,000 clones, just under 85% of them singletons. The CDR3 is 14 residues long. V was clipped by 5 bases and J by 6 bases; unmatched bases: 4. CDR1 is SNHLY, CDR2 FYNNEI, per germline. The sample comprised peripheral blood. This TCR was recovered from a human donor with acute or convalescent COVID-19. The donor label of this sample is uncertain. The rearrangement links TRBV2 to TRBJ1-6; 7 bases map to TRBD1. This CDR3 reads CASSLTGSNSPLHF. For the CDR3, the DNA is TGTGCCAGCAGTCTGACAGGGAGTAATTCACCCCTCCACTTT. The full variable domain, with the rest looked up from reference TRBV2 and TRBJ1-6, is EPEVTQTPSHQVTQMGQEVILRCVPISNHLYFYWYRQILGQKVEFLVSFYNNEISEKSEIFDDQFSVERPDGSNFTLKIRSTKLEDSAMYFCASSLTGSNSPLHFGNGTRLTVT.